This entry lists 22 T cell receptor beta chains sequenced from one sample in a study of CD8 T cells in ankylosing spondylitis. TCRdb reanalysed the 5' RACE reads using MiXCR and keeps one entry per CDR3 protein. The top ten clones hold 4.5% to 6% of a sample with about 150,000 distinct CDR3 sequences, roughly 30% of them seen once. Sequenced: synovial fluid, either unsorted or a sorted T cell fraction (not recorded which). Receptor source: a male donor with ankylosing spondylitis.

This clonotype was counted ten times or more. The chain uses TRBV12-3 or TRBV12-4 and TRBJ1-5, with a possible D match to TRBD1 (5 bases). V was cut by 7 bases and J by 6 bases, with 13 bases left in between. The CDR3 covers 13 residues. The CDR3: CASTPGGGQPQHF. The CDR3 DNA is TGTGCCAGCACCCCTGGGGGGGGTCAGCCCCAGCATTTT.

This chain's CDR3 is CASSLPGSAKPQHF. CDR3 DNA: TGTGCCAGCAGTTTGCCCGGATCGGCGAAGCCCCAGCATTTT. The chain recombines TRBV28 with TRBJ1-5; D is unresolved. The length of the CDR3 is 14 residues. Germline V gene data show CDR1 as MDHEN and CDR2 as SYDVKM. The germline V and J ends were trimmed by 3 bases and 8 bases, with 14 bases remaining between them.

The V gene is TRBV7-2, the J gene TRBJ1-2, with 9 bases identical to TRBD1. The CDR3 extends over 15 amino acids. Germline V gives CDR1 SGHTA, CDR2 FQGNSA. Unmatched junction bases numbered 9, after V lost 6 bases and J lost 4 bases. As DNA, the CDR3 is TGTGCCAGCAGAAAAGGACAGGGGAACGTCTATGGCTACACCTTC. The encoded protein is CASRKGQGNVYGYTF.

The sample holds a few counts of this clonotype. J is TRBJ2-1 and V is TRBV5-1; D tentatively reads TRBD1 or TRBD2 (5 bases each). The V end lost 0 bases, the J end lost 6 bases, and 19 bases lay between the germline ends. The germline V gene has CDR1 SGHRS and CDR2 YFSETQ. CDR3 length: 17 residues. The CDR3 loop is CASSLGTGTQKGNEQFF. The DNA of the CDR3 is TGCGCCAGCAGCTTGGGAACCGGGACCCAAAAGGGCAATGAGCAGTTCTTC.

At least ten counts were recorded for this clonotype. The chain couples TRBV28 to TRBJ2-2; D possibly corresponds to TRBD1 (8 bases). Per germline, CDR1 MDHEN and CDR2 SYDVKM. The length of the CDR3 is 17 residues. Trimming removed 7 bases at V and 4 bases at J, with 22 bases between. The CDR3 sequence is CASTKTGGQGFTGELFF. The CDR3 nucleotides are TGTGCCAGCACCAAAACGGGAGGACAGGGTTTCACCGGGGAGCTGTTTTTT.

Ten or more counts support this clonotype. The J gene is TRBJ2-5, the V gene TRBV4-1, with 8 bases that match TRBD2. The CDR3 sequence is 16 residues long. V shed 0 bases, J shed 2 bases, and the junction held 5 bases outside the gene matches. Per the germline V gene, CDR1 is MGHRA and CDR2 is YSYEKL. CDR3 loop: CASSQDVAGGQETQYF. In DNA form, the CDR3 reads TGCGCCAGCAGCCAAGATGTGGCGGGGGGACAAGAGACCCAGTACTTC.

The chain joins TRBV12-3 or TRBV12-4 to TRBJ2-1, with D perhaps TRBD1 (5 bases). The CDR3 has 16 amino acids. Trimming stripped 3 bases from V and 7 bases from J, with 19 bases between. The CDR3 DNA sequence: TGTGCCAGCAGTTTTGGGTGGAGAGGACAATTTAATGAGCAGTTCTTC. Protein sequence: CASSFGWRGQFNEQFF.

The chain employs TRBV7-8 and TRBJ1-1, with unresolved D. Germline loops: CDR1 SGHVS, CDR2 FQNEAQ. Deletions cut 1 base from V and 3 bases from J, with 6 bases between. This CDR3 spans 13 amino acids. In DNA, the CDR3 is TGTGCCAGCAGCTTAGAGAGGGACACTGAAGCTTTCTTT. This encodes CASSLERDTEAFF.

This clonotype has just a few counts. This chain links TRBV3-1 with TRBJ2-7, with D possibly being TRBD1 (6 bases). This CDR3 has 13 amino acids. CDR1 and CDR2 (germline): LGHDT, YNNKEL (reference sequence). Between the trimmed V and J ends, which lost 0 bases and 7 bases, there was a span of 10 bases. CDR3 DNA sequence: TGTGCCAGCAGCCAAGAATCAGGGGAGGAGCAGTACTTC. It is translated as CASSQESGEEQYF.

The chain combines TRBV5-1 with TRBJ2-5, with 7 bases identical to TRBD1. The CDR3 loop spans 14 amino acids. The V gene end was trimmed by 5 bases and the J gene end by 1 base; junction bases not matched to a gene: 5. In germline, CDR1 is SGHRS, CDR2 YFSETQ. The CDR3 region is CASRPGTAQETQYF. CDR3 bases: TGCGCCAGCAGACCCGGGACAGCCCAAGAGACCCAGTACTTC.

The chain links TRBV6-2 or TRBV6-3 to TRBJ2-6; no firm D call. V dropped 4 bases and J dropped 0 bases, with 13 bases sitting between them. Per the germline V gene, CDR1 is MNHEY and CDR2 is SVGEGT. The CDR3 totals 17 residues. The CDR3 here is CASSSSAPISGANVLTF. The CDR3 coding sequence is TGTGCCAGCAGTTCATCCGCACCTATCTCTGGGGCCAACGTCCTGACTTTC.

The V and J genes are TRBV20-1 and TRBJ2-3, with no clear D. This CDR3 spans 16 amino acids. The V and J ends lost 1 base and 0 bases respectively, with 14 bases between them. CDR1 and CDR2 (germline): DFQATT, SNEGSKA (reference sequence). CDR3 amino acids: CSARGQVITSTDTQYF. The CDR3 DNA reads as TGCAGTGCTAGAGGGCAAGTGATTACTAGCACAGATACGCAGTATTTT.

This clonotype was counted at least ten times. The genes are TRBV7-8 and TRBJ2-1, with D tentatively TRBD1 (6 bases). The CDR3 totals 12 residues. V lost 6 bases and J lost 4, with 7 bases in between. Germline values: CDR1 SGHVS, CDR2 FQNEAQ. The CDR3 reads CASSTGYNEQFF. In DNA, the CDR3 is TGTGCCAGCAGTACAGGGTACAATGAGCAGTTCTTC.

V is TRBV20-1 and J is TRBJ1-3; D remains unclear. V lost 3 bases and J lost 2, with 8 bases in between. Germline V CDR1 and CDR2: DFQATT, SNEGSKA (reference sequence). The CDR3 totals 13 residues. For the CDR3, the DNA is TGCAGTGCTAGTGCCGGCCCTGGAAACACCATATATTTT. Translating gives CSASAGPGNTIYF.

The chain recombines TRBV28 with TRBJ2-7; D is tentatively TRBD1 or TRBD2 (6 bases each). Germline V gene sequence: CDR1 MDHEN, CDR2 SYDVKM. The V end was cut by 5 bases, the J end by 7 bases, with 27 bases between. CDR3 length: 17 residues. The CDR3 DNA follows: TGTGCCAGCAGTGGGCCACCGGGGGCCCCGAGTCCTAGAGAGCAGTACTTC. It codes for CASSGPPGAPSPREQYF.

In its sample, this clonotype was seen many times. The chain couples TRBV9 to TRBJ2-3; no reliable D call. Germline CDR1 SGDLS, CDR2 YYNGEE. V lost 0 bases and J lost 0, with 8 bases in between. The CDR3 has 15 amino acids. CDR3 coding DNA: TGTGCCAGCAGCGTAGGACGGCGGAGCACAGATACGCAGTATTTT. This codes for CASSVGRRSTDTQYF.

The gene calls are TRBV21-1 and TRBJ2-7; the D segment call TRBD1 is taken from the table without a DNA check. TRBV21-1 is recorded as a pseudogene. This CDR3 has 14 amino acids. CDR3 loop: CASSKGTGGYEQYF. For the CDR3, the DNA is TGTGCCAGCAGCAAAGGCACAGGGGGGTACGAGCAGTACTTC.

This clonotype was detected only a few times. This rearrangement joins TRBV28 to TRBJ2-3, with 10 positions matching TRBD1. In germline, CDR1 is MDHEN, CDR2 SYDVKM. This CDR3 is built from 17 residues. Germline trimming cut 9 bases from V and 3 bases from J; bases unmatched to any gene: 15. CDR3 sequence: CASYNDRGRFRTDTQYF. CDR3 sequence (DNA): TGTGCCAGTTACAACGACAGGGGGCGATTTAGGACAGATACGCAGTATTTT. Full variable domain (missing parts from reference TRBV28 and TRBJ2-3): DVKVTQSSRYLVKRTGEKVFLECVQDMDHENMFWYRQDPGLGLRLIYFSYDVKMKEKGDIPEGYSVSREKKERFSLILESASTNQTSMYLCASYNDRGRFRTDTQYFGPGTRLTVL.

The J gene is TRBJ2-2, the V gene TRBV5-1; D tentatively fits TRBD1 or TRBD2 (5 bases each). The CDR3 extends over 15 amino acids. Germline V lookup: CDR1 SGHRS, CDR2 YFSETQ. Trimming cost V 4 bases and J 10 bases, with 20 bases left between them. The CDR3, as DNA: TGCGCCAGCAGCCAGGGAGTTCGTGTGATTCCGGAGCTGTTTTTT. It encodes CASSQGVRVIPELFF. The full variable domain, rest sourced from reference TRBV5-1 and TRBJ2-2, is KAGVTQTPRYLIKTRGQQVTLSCSPISGHRSVSWYQQTPGQGLQFLFEYFSETQRNKGNFPGRFSGRQFSNSRSEMNVSTLELGDSALYLCASSQGVRVIPELFFGEGSRLTVL.

The chain employs TRBV12-3 or TRBV12-4 and TRBJ2-3, with a possible D match to TRBD2 (5 bases). This CDR3 has 14 amino acids. V lost 1 base, J lost 3 bases, and 8 bases lay in between. The CDR3 DNA reads TGTGCCAGCAGTTTAGTAAGGGAGACAGATACGCAGTATTTT. Residues: CASSLVRETDTQYF.

In this sample, this clonotype turned up once. The chain uses TRBV6-2 or TRBV6-3 and TRBJ2-4; the D gene is possibly TRBD2 (6 bases). The CDR3 length is 15 residues. The germline gives CDR1 MNHEY, CDR2 SVGEGT. Between the trimmed V and J ends, which lost 5 bases and 0 bases, there was a span of 11 bases. CDR3 DNA sequence: TGTGCCAGCAGTCCCGGGGGTATAGCCAAAAACATTCAGTACTTC. Residues: CASSPGGIAKNIQYF.

The rearrangement joins TRBV12-3 or TRBV12-4 to TRBJ1-5; the D gene is possibly TRBD1 (5 bases). The CDR3 has 13 residues. V was trimmed by 1 base and J by 6 bases, leaving 7 bases between them. The chain's CDR3 is CASSLGRAQPQHF. CDR3 nucleotides: TGTGCCAGCAGTTTAGGCAGGGCTCAGCCCCAGCATTTT.